A single sample gave rise to the 8 T cell receptor beta chains below, sequenced in a study of T cell changes during pregnancy in multiple sclerosis. The method was immunoSEQ multiplex PCR; TCRdb's version includes in-frame clones alone and lacks a portion of them. The profile shows about 40,000 clones, about nine tenths of them singletons. The input for sequencing was CD4+ T cells from peripheral blood mononuclear cells, taken before pregnancy. Receptors were obtained from a female donor with multiple sclerosis, enrolled in a pregnancy study.

This clone appeared once. The CDR3 DNA reads TGTGCCAGCAGCTTCTCCCGGACAGCGGATCAGCCCCAGCATTTT. Translating it yields CASSFSRTADQPQHF. The chain employs TRBV6-5 and TRBJ1-5, with TRBD1 as a possible D gene (6 bases). The CDR3 is made up of 15 amino acids. Germline V gene sequence: CDR1 MNHEY, CDR2 SVGAGI. V was pared by 6 bases and J by 5 bases, with 17 bases between.

This chain joins TRBV28 and TRBJ1-1; 8 bases line up with TRBD1. Germline CDR1 reads MDHEN; CDR2 reads SYDVKM. CDR3 length: 16 residues. V was pared by 4 bases and J by 3 bases, with 10 bases of the junction left unmatched. CDR3 sequence: CASSSAGQGKDTEAFF. The CDR3 DNA is TGTGCCAGCAGTTCCGCCGGACAGGGAAAGGACACTGAAGCTTTCTTT.

V usage is TRBV5-1 and J usage is TRBJ1-4; D gene uncertain. Germline V gene data show CDR1 as SGHRS and CDR2 as YFSETQ. The germline V and J ends were trimmed by 4 bases and 2 bases, with 9 bases remaining between them. This CDR3 spans 14 amino acids. CDR3 sequence: CASSRDSTNEKLFF. The CDR3 region has the DNA TGCGCCAGCAGCAGAGATTCCACTAATGAAAAACTGTTTTTT.

CDR3 protein: CASSPSQDKNTEAFF. The DNA for the CDR3 is TGTGCCAGCTCACCAAGTCAGGACAAGAACACTGAAGCTTTCTTT. The rearrangement uses TRBV18 and TRBJ1-1; D perhaps matches TRBD1 (5 bases). The CDR3 runs 15 residues. CDR1 KGHSH and CDR2 LQKENI come from the germline V gene. V shed 2 bases and J shed 1 base, with 11 bases lying between them.

The table lists this clone with a count of one. CDR3 amino acids: CASSAPRAGRRTEAFF. Here the CDR3 DNA reads TGTGCCAGCAGCGCCCCCCGGGCGGGGCGAAGAACTGAAGCTTTCTTT. The chain combines TRBV9 with TRBJ1-1, with TRBD1 as a possible D gene (5 bases). This CDR3 has 16 residues. Between the trimmed V and J ends, which lost 3 bases and 5 bases, there was a span of 20 bases. Germline assignment: CDR1 SGDLS and CDR2 YYNGEE.

The chain employs TRBV30 and TRBJ2-4; 9 bases are a match to TRBD2. Germline-derived CDR1 and CDR2 are GTSNPN and SVGIG (reference sequence). Losses at the gene ends were 3 bases for V and 7 bases for J; bases not matched to a gene: 19. This CDR3 region has 18 residues. The CDR3 DNA sequence: TGTGCCTGGAGCGGGGCTAGCGGGAAAGGGCTTACCGGGAACATTCAGTACTTC. Translation gives CAWSGASGKGLTGNIQYF.

The rearrangement joins TRBV27 to TRBJ1-2, with D perhaps TRBD1 (5 bases). The V end lost 4 bases, the J end lost 4 bases, and 19 bases lay between the germline ends. CDR1 is MNHEY, CDR2 SMNVEV, per germline (reference sequence). This CDR3 is built from 16 residues. The CDR3 nucleotides are TGTGCCAGCAGTTCGGCGGCCTTAGGGGTTGTCTATGGCTACACCTTC. Translated, it gives CASSSAALGVVYGYTF.

The genes are TRBV19 and TRBJ2-5; 9 bases fit TRBD2. The V segment lost 6 bases and the J segment 2 bases; nucleotides outside the gene matches: 4. The CDR3 contains 14 residues. Germline V gene lookup returns CDR1 LNHDA and CDR2 SQIVND (reference sequence). This chain's CDR3 is CASSPTSGQETQYF. CDR3 DNA: TGTGCCAGTAGCCCCACTAGCGGGCAAGAGACCCAGTACTTC.